This T cell receptor (beta chain) stems from a study of T cell responses to AZD1222 COVID-19 vaccine. Study-level results: Baseline antibody screening turned up just a handful of seropositive AZD1222 recipients. Per reports, nearly half of all spike-specific TCRs target regions that are unmutated in variants.

Second-dose timings of about 4 or about 12 weeks were pooled. This CDR3 comprises 15 residues. Trimming at V came to 1 base and at J to 8 bases, leaving 9 bases not matched to a gene. Germline V CDR1 and CDR2: LGHDT, YNNKEL (reference sequence). Turning to this clone: Its antigen remains unidentified.

Assay used: immunoSEQ multiplex PCR; TCRdb lists only in-frame clones, some missing. Counted here are roughly 120,000 clones, around nine tenths occurring once; the ten biggest clones make up roughly 7%. The TCR originated in an adult who received the AZD1222 COVID-19 vaccine. The sample was peripheral blood, taken 28 days after the second AZD1222 dose. The chain employs TRBV3-1 (or the pseudogene TRBV3-2) and TRBJ2-3; 7 bases map to TRBD2. The CDR3 region is CASSQGLWGGTTQYF. The CDR3 DNA follows: TGTGCCAGCAGCCAAGGACTGTGGGGGGGGACTACGCAGTATTTT.